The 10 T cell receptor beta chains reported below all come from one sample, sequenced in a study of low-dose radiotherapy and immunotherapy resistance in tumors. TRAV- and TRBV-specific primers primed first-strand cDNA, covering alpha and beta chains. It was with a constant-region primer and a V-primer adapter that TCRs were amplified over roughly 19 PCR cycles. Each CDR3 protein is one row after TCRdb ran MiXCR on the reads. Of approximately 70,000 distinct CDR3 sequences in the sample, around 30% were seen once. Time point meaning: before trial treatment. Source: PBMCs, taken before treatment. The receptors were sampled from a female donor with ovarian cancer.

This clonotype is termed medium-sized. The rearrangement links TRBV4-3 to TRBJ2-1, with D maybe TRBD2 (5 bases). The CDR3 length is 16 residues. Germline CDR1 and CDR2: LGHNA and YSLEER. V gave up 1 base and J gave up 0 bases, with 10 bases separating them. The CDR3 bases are TGCGCCAGCAGCCAAGGCCGGACTCTCTCCTACAATGAGCAGTTCTTC. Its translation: CASSQGRTLSYNEQFF.

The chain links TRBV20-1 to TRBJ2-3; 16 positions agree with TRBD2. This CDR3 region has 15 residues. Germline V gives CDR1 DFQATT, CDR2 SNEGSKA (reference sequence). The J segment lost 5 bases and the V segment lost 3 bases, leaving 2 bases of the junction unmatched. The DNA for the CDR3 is TGCAGTGCTAGGGGACTAGCGGGAGGGCGAGATACGCAGTATTTT. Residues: CSARGLAGGRDTQYF.

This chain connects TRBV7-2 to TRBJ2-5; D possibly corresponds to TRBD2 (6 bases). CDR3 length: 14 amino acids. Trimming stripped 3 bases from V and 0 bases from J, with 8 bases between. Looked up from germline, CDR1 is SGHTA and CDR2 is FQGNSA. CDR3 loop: CASSFGGNQETQYF. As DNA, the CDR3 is TGTGCCAGCAGCTTCGGAGGGAACCAAGAGACCCAGTACTTC.

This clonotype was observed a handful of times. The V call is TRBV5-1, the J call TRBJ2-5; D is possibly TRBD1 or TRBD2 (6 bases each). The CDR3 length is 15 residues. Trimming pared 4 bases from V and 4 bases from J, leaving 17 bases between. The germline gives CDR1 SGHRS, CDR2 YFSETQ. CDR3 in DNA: TGCGCCAGCAGCCCTAAAGGGGGGCCGGGAGAGACCCAGTACTTC. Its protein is CASSPKGGPGETQYF.

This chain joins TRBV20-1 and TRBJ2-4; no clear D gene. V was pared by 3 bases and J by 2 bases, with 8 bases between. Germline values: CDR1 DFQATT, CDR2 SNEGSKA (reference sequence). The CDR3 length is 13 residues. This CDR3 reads CSARSRPKNIQYF. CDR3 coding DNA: TGCAGTGCTAGGAGTAGGCCCAAAAACATTCAGTACTTC.

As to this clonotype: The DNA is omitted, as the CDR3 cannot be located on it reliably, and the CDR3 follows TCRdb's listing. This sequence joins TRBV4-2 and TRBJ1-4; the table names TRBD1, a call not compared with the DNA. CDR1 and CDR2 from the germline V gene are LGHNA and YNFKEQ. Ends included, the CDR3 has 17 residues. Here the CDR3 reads CASSRTGGVGEKLFFFF.

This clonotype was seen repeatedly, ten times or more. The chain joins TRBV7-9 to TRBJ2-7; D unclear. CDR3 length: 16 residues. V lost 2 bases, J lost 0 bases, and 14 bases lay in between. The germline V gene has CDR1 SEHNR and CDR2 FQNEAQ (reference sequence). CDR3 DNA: TGTGCCAGCAGCTTACCTTCTACGCCCTCCTCCTACGAGCAGTACTTC. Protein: CASSLPSTPSSYEQYF.

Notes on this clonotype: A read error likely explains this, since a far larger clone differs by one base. The CDR3 nucleotides are TGTGCCACCAGTGAGACTACGGCGGGAGGGGAAGATACGCAGTATTTT. Protein: CATSETTAGGEDTQYF. V gene TRBV27 combines with J gene TRBJ2-3; 9 bases line up with TRBD2. In germline, CDR1 is MNHEY, CDR2 SMNVEV (reference sequence). The CDR3 spans 16 residues.

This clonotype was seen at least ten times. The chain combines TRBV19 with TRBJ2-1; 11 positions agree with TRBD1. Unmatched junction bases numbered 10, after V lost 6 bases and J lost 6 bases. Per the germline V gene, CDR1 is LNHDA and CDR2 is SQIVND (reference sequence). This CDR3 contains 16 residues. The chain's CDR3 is CASRSWTGGASNEQFF. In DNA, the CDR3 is TGTGCCAGTAGGTCGTGGACAGGGGGCGCCTCCAATGAGCAGTTCTTC.

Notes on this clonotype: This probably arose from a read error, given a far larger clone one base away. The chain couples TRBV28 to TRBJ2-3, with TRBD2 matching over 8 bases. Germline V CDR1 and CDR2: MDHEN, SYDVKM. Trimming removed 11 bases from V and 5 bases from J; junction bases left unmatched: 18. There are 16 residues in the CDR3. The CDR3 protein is CAASDYPGGPGDTQYF. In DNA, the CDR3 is TGTGCCGCCAGTGACTACCCGGGAGGGCCTGGAGATACGCAGTATTTT.